Below, 18 T cell receptor beta chains from the same sample are listed, as sequenced in a study of T cell responses to AZD1222 COVID-19 vaccine (TCRdb year 2021). Preparation of the library involved the immunoSEQ multiplex PCR assay. TCRdb stores this immuneACCESS table with in-frame sequences only. Part of the clones is absent; in the studies checked, under half of the shortfall reflects unresolved V genes, and no reason is known for the rest. In this sample the table shows under 200,000 clones, approximately 94% of which occur a single time. Approximately 4% of the sample is held by the ten biggest clonotypes. The time point label corresponds to: about 28 days (+/-7) after the second vaccine dose. The treatment or condition label, read with the paper, signifies: meningococcal conjugate vaccine given as trial control. Material: peripheral blood, obtained 28 days after the second dose of the MenACWY control vaccine. These receptors all stem from an adult who received the MenACWY meningococcal vaccine as a control.

The genes are TRBV28 and TRBJ2-7, with D hard to call. This CDR3 spans 14 amino acids. Germline V CDR1 and CDR2: MDHEN, SYDVKM. V gave up 1 base and J gave up 1 base, with 8 bases separating them. CDR3 sequence (DNA): TGTGCCAGCAGTTTATCCGGCTATTCCTACGAGCAGTACTTC. Encoded protein: CASSLSGYSYEQYF.

The table lists this clone with a count of one. This rearrangement joins TRBV10-1 to TRBJ1-1; D gene ambiguous. Germline loops: CDR1 WNHNN, CDR2 SYGVQD (reference sequence). The V and J ends lost 3 bases and 0 bases respectively, with 5 bases between them. CDR3 length equals 13 residues. The CDR3 DNA sequence: TGCGCCAGCAGTGAACAGTTGAACACTGAAGCTTTCTTT. Protein sequence: CASSEQLNTEAFF.

This chain links TRBV9 with TRBJ2-3; no clear D. Trimming removed 4 bases from V and 6 bases from J, with 15 bases in between. The CDR3 runs to 14 residues. Germline V gives CDR1 SGDLS, CDR2 YYNGEE. CDR3 sequence reads: CASSTRFEADTQYF. CDR3 nucleotide sequence: TGTGCCAGCAGCACTCGCTTTGAAGCGGATACGCAGTATTTT.

In its sample, this clone was seen once. The chain employs TRBV7-8 and TRBJ1-2; no reliable D call. The CDR3 sequence is 12 residues long. Trimming removed 1 base at V and 5 bases at J, with 5 bases between. Germline CDR1 and CDR2: SGHVS and FQNEAQ. CDR3 DNA: TGTGCCAGCAGCTTAGTAGGATATGGCTACACCTTC. Translated, it gives CASSLVGYGYTF.

The chain carries TRBV29-1 and TRBJ1-1; a possible D gene is TRBD1 (5 bases). The CDR3 is 14 residues long. Germline V gene data show CDR1 as SQVTM and CDR2 as ANQGSEA. V gave up 2 bases and J gave up 2 bases, with 12 bases separating them. The CDR3 reads CSVEYGGGNTEAFF. In DNA, the CDR3 is TGCAGCGTTGAATACGGGGGGGGAAACACTGAAGCTTTCTTT.

The chain carries TRBV20-1 and TRBJ1-2; D might be TRBD1 (5 bases). The germline gives CDR1 DFQATT, CDR2 SNEGSKA (reference sequence). This CDR3 contains 11 residues. Trimming removed 3 bases from V and 7 bases from J, with 9 bases in between. The CDR3 DNA follows: TGCAGTGCTAGGGGGACTGGTGGCTACACCTTC. This encodes CSARGTGGYTF.

The chain links TRBV5-1 to TRBJ2-5, with 7 bases fitting TRBD2. After removal of 4 bases from V and 5 bases from J, the junction contained 8 bases not matched to a gene. The CDR3 loop spans 14 amino acids. CDR1 is SGHRS and CDR2 is YFSETQ in the germline V gene. CDR3 in DNA: TGCGCCAGCAGCGGGACTACCCTCAAGGAGACCCAGTACTTC. Protein: CASSGTTLKETQYF.

The chain recombines TRBV2 with TRBJ2-1; D unresolved. The CDR3 spans 14 residues. CDR1 and CDR2 (germline): SNHLY, FYNNEI. Trimming stripped 7 bases from V and 3 bases from J, with 13 bases between. The CDR3: CASTVWMDYNEQFF. The CDR3 nucleotides are TGTGCCAGCACTGTGTGGATGGACTACAATGAGCAGTTCTTC.

This clone was observed once. The chain recombines TRBV6-6 with TRBJ1-1; 9 bases map to TRBD1. This CDR3 is built from 14 residues. V lost 5 bases, J lost 5 bases, and 6 bases stayed unmatched. Germline CDR1 and CDR2: MNHNY and SVGAGI (reference sequence). The CDR3 sequence: CASSPGQGWTEAFF. The CDR3 DNA sequence: TGTGCCAGCAGTCCGGGACAGGGTTGGACTGAAGCTTTCTTT.

This chain uses TRBV5-1 with TRBJ2-7; D unclear. Trimming took off 0 bases at V and 2 bases at J, with 9 bases between the two ends. Germline V gene data show CDR1 as SGHRS and CDR2 as YFSETQ. This CDR3 is built from 14 residues. The DNA for the CDR3 is TGCGCCAGCAGCTTGGACTTCGATGCCTACGAGCAGTACTTC. Protein: CASSLDFDAYEQYF.

The rearrangement joins TRBV19 to TRBJ2-3, with 9 positions matching TRBD2. In germline, CDR1 is LNHDA, CDR2 SQIVND (reference sequence). This CDR3 is built from 16 residues. The V segment lost 5 bases and the J segment 1 base; nucleotides outside the gene matches: 7. CDR3 coding DNA: TGTGCCAGTAGTCCCCAGCGGGAGGAAGGCACAGATACGCAGTATTTT. Protein sequence: CASSPQREEGTDTQYF.

This chain links TRBV4-3 with TRBJ2-7; maybe TRBD1 (5 bases). CDR3 size: 15 residues. From germline, CDR1 is LGHNA and CDR2 YSLEER. V was shortened by 3 bases and J by 4 bases, with 16 bases between the two germline ends. The DNA of the CDR3 is TGCGCCAGCAGCCATGACAGATCCCGGCTATACGAGCAGTACTTC. Protein product: CASSHDRSRLYEQYF.

The V call is TRBV28, the J call TRBJ1-5, with TRBD1 as a possible D gene (6 bases). The CDR3 totals 14 residues. The germline CDR1 and CDR2 sequences are MDHEN and SYDVKM. Trimming stripped 2 bases from V and 7 bases from J, with 12 bases between. In nucleotides, the CDR3 is TGTGCCAGCAGTTTACGACAGGCCGGGCAGCCCCAGCATTTT. Its translation: CASSLRQAGQPQHF.

V is TRBV4-2 and J is TRBJ1-1; no reliable D call. The V end lost 5 bases, the J end lost 0 bases, and 13 bases lay between the germline ends. The CDR3 covers 15 residues. The V gene's germline CDR1 is LGHNA and CDR2 YNFKEQ. The CDR3 sequence is CASSGGSRVNTEAFF. In DNA form, the CDR3 reads TGTGCCAGCAGCGGCGGATCGAGGGTGAACACTGAAGCTTTCTTT.

The rearrangement uses TRBV29-1 and TRBJ1-1; 7 nucleotides agree with TRBD1. Germline CDR1 reads SQVTM; CDR2 reads ANQGSEA. The CDR3 contains 15 residues. Trimming at V came to 7 bases and at J to 0 bases, leaving 11 bases not matched to a gene. CDR3 in amino acids: CSGLLLTGMNTEAFF. CDR3 nucleotides: TGCAGCGGGCTTCTCTTGACAGGGATGAACACTGAAGCTTTCTTT.

The gene calls are TRBV3-1 (or the pseudogene TRBV3-2) and TRBJ1-2; TRBD1 is a possible D gene (6 bases). V shed 3 bases and J shed 14 bases, with 19 bases lying between them. The CDR3 spans 13 residues. Germline V gene lookup returns CDR1 LGHDT and CDR2 YNNKEL (reference sequence). As DNA, the CDR3 is TGTGCCAGCAGCCACACCAGAGGCCAGGGGTATACCTTC. Translation: CASSHTRGQGYTF.

The chain uses TRBV15 and TRBJ2-1; D is perhaps TRBD2 (5 bases). V was trimmed by 0 bases and J by 7 bases, leaving 25 bases between them. This CDR3 comprises 19 residues. The germline gives CDR1 LNHNV, CDR2 YYDKDF (reference sequence). CDR3 amino acids: CATSRDYKKASRYLNEQFF. The CDR3 DNA reads as TGTGCCACCAGCAGAGATTACAAAAAGGCTAGCAGATACCTAAATGAGCAGTTCTTC.

This chain connects TRBV6-2 or TRBV6-3 to TRBJ2-5; 7 bases match TRBD1. Germline loops: CDR1 MNHEY, CDR2 SVGEGT. The V segment lost 5 bases and the J segment 3 bases; nucleotides outside the gene matches: 12. The CDR3 runs 16 residues. The CDR3 DNA reads TGTGCCAGCAGTCTCCTCGTGACAGGGAGTAAAGAGACCCAGTACTTC. Translating it yields CASSLLVTGSKETQYF.